Below, 19 T cell receptor beta chains from the same sample are listed, as sequenced in a study of blood T cell repertoires in COVID-19. Clones were read by immunoSEQ multiplex PCR, and TCRdb kept only the in-frame ones, dropping some. Of some 410,000 clones in the sample, 85% to 90% were seen once. Sequenced input: PBMCs or T cells enriched from blood (not recorded which). These receptors all stem from a woman aged 30 to 39 with acute COVID-19.

This chain links TRBV19 with TRBJ1-4; tentative D call: TRBD1 (6 bases). V was trimmed by 7 bases and J by 4 bases, leaving 13 bases between them. Germline V gives CDR1 LNHDA, CDR2 SQIVND (reference sequence). The CDR3 has 14 amino acids. CDR3 DNA: TGTGCCAGTAAAACAGGGCAGATTAATGAAAAACTGTTTTTT. This codes for CASKTGQINEKLFF.

CDR3 loop: CASSEGQGLTNEKLFF. The CDR3 region has the DNA TGCGCCAGCAGCGAAGGACAGGGCTTAACTAATGAAAAACTGTTTTTT. This chain uses TRBV5-1 with TRBJ1-4, with 8 positions matching TRBD1. The V gene's germline CDR1 is SGHRS and CDR2 YFSETQ. The CDR3 spans 16 residues. The V and J ends lost 4 bases and 1 base, in that order; junction bases with no gene match: 6.

This clone was counted between two and nine times. This chain joins TRBV7-9 and TRBJ2-2, with D possibly TRBD2 on 5 matching bases. The CDR3 runs 15 residues. V shed 7 bases and J shed 5 bases, with 17 bases lying between them. Germline V gene sequence: CDR1 SEHNR, CDR2 FQNEAQ (reference sequence). For the CDR3, the DNA is TGTGCCAGCAAGGGTGGTAGCGAGAAAACCGGGGAGCTGTTTTTT. As protein: CASKGGSEKTGELFF.

V usage is TRBV6-5 and J usage is TRBJ1-2; TRBD1 matches 7 bases. CDR1 and CDR2 (germline): MNHEY, SVGAGI. The CDR3 extends over 13 amino acids. The V gene end was trimmed by 8 bases and the J gene end by 3 bases; junction bases not matched to a gene: 6. CDR3 region: CASRDRLYYGYTF. The CDR3 DNA reads as TGTGCCAGCCGGGACAGACTTTACTATGGCTACACCTTC.

This chain joins TRBV6-5 and TRBJ1-2, with 7 bases matching TRBD1. This CDR3 is 14 amino acids long. Germline-derived CDR1 and CDR2 are MNHEY and SVGAGI. Trimming took 5 bases from V and 3 from J; bases not matched to a gene: 6. CDR3 region: CASSKEGQYYGYTF. The CDR3 DNA is TGTGCCAGCAGTAAGGAGGGACAGTACTATGGCTACACCTTC.

The chain links TRBV7-3 to TRBJ1-6, with a tentative D call TRBD1 (5 bases). Germline V gene lookup returns CDR1 SGHTA and CDR2 FQGTGA. The CDR3 runs 15 residues. V was trimmed by 5 bases and J by 6 bases, leaving 14 bases between them. In nucleotides, the CDR3 is TGTGCCAGCAGCGCCAGTCCGGGACTTAATTCACCCCTCCACTTT. Protein product: CASSASPGLNSPLHF.

This clone was seen a single time. The V and J genes are TRBV19 and TRBJ1-2; D might be TRBD1 (5 bases). CDR1 and CDR2 from the germline V gene are LNHDA and SQIVND (reference sequence). The ends were cut back, 2 bases at V and 8 bases at J, with 12 bases in the middle. This CDR3 has 13 amino acids. Here the CDR3 reads CASSINTGRGYTF. CDR3 nucleotides: TGTGCCAGTAGTATAAACACAGGACGGGGCTACACCTTC. The whole variable domain, filled in from reference TRBV19 and TRBJ1-2, reads DGGITQSPKYLFRKEGQNVTLSCEQNLNHDAMYWYRQDPGQGLRLIYYSQIVNDFQKGDIAEGYSVSREKKESFPLTVTSAQKNPTAFYLCASSINTGRGYTFGSGTRLTVV.

J is TRBJ2-1 and V is TRBV6-4; D unclear. The germline V gene has CDR1 MRHNA and CDR2 SNTAGT. The CDR3 is 12 amino acids. The V end was cut by 3 bases, the J end by 7 bases, with 7 bases between. Here the CDR3 reads CASSDLNNEQFF. CDR3 bases: TGTGCCAGCAGTGATTTAAATAATGAGCAGTTCTTC.

V usage is TRBV4-1 and J usage is TRBJ1-2; 8 bases agree with TRBD1. Trimming at V came to 1 base and at J to 3 bases, leaving 4 bases not matched to a gene. CDR1 is MGHRA, CDR2 YSYEKL, per germline. There are 15 residues in the CDR3. As DNA, the CDR3 is TGCGCCAGCAGCCAAGTCCCAGGGGGCGACTATGGCTACACCTTC. As protein: CASSQVPGGDYGYTF.

The rearrangement uses TRBV18 and TRBJ1-1; 11 bases are a match to TRBD1. The V gene end was trimmed by 5 bases and the J gene end by 6 bases; junction bases not matched to a gene: 8. The germline V gene encodes CDR1 KGHSH and CDR2 LQKENI. The CDR3 has 15 amino acids. The CDR3 DNA follows: TGTGCCAGCTCATGGACAGGGGGCATGCTGTCTGAAGCTTTCTTT. Its protein product is CASSWTGGMLSEAFF.

The rearrangement uses TRBV10-2 and TRBJ1-2; 10 positions agree with TRBD1. CDR3 length: 13 residues. Germline CDR1 and CDR2: WSHSY and SAAADI. J gave up 6 bases and V 5 bases, and 3 bases lay outside the gene matches. CDR3 region: CASSPGTGDGYTF. Here the CDR3 DNA reads TGCGCCAGCAGTCCCGGGACAGGGGATGGCTACACCTTC.

V is TRBV4-1 and J is TRBJ1-2; D is undetermined. Trimming took off 4 bases at V and 10 bases at J, with 19 bases between the two ends. Germline V CDR1 and CDR2: MGHRA, YSYEKL. The CDR3 is made up of 14 amino acids. The CDR3 region has the DNA TGCGCCAGCAGCCCCCGAGGGCTAGTACGGGACTACACCTTC. Translated: CASSPRGLVRDYTF.

The chain joins TRBV7-8 to TRBJ1-2; tentative D call: TRBD1 (5 bases). The length of the CDR3 is 19 residues. Trimming shortened V by 5 bases and J by 2 bases, and 27 bases separated the two germline ends. Germline V gene lookup returns CDR1 SGHVS and CDR2 FQNEAQ. The chain's CDR3 is CASSPRPPVKQGQNYGYTF. In DNA, the CDR3 is TGTGCCAGCAGCCCACGGCCCCCCGTAAAGCAGGGTCAGAACTATGGCTACACCTTC.

This chain connects TRBV4-1 to TRBJ2-1, with D possibly TRBD1 on 6 matching bases. Germline V lookup: CDR1 MGHRA, CDR2 YSYEKL. Trimming left V 2 bases short and J 0 bases short, with 11 bases between. The CDR3 spans 16 residues. The CDR3 nucleotides read TGCGCCAGCAGCCAAACAACAGGGAGCTCCTACAATGAGCAGTTCTTC. It codes for CASSQTTGSSYNEQFF.

The chain recombines TRBV4-2 with TRBJ2-7; D perhaps matches TRBD2 (5 bases). CDR1 and CDR2 (germline): LGHNA, YNFKEQ. The CDR3 runs 15 residues. V shed 4 bases and J shed 4 bases, with 17 bases lying between them. For the CDR3, the DNA is TGTGCCAGCAGCCCAAGCTCGGACTTAGATTACGAGCAGTACTTC. Translating it yields CASSPSSDLDYEQYF.

The J gene is TRBJ2-1, the V gene TRBV18; a possible D gene is TRBD2 (6 bases). The germline V gene has CDR1 KGHSH and CDR2 LQKENI. The V and J ends lost 0 bases and 3 bases respectively, with 9 bases between them. The CDR3 length is 15 residues. The CDR3 region is CASSPPGLLYNEQFF. The CDR3 DNA follows: TGTGCCAGCTCACCACCGGGACTCCTCTACAATGAGCAGTTCTTC.

The chain recombines TRBV2 with TRBJ2-3; D gene uncertain. CDR3 length: 13 amino acids. Germline values: CDR1 SNHLY, CDR2 FYNNEI. The germline V and J ends were trimmed by 8 bases and 2 bases, with 11 bases remaining between them. The CDR3 nucleotides read TGTGCCAGCCCAGAACACCCCACAGATACGCAGTATTTT. Residues: CASPEHPTDTQYF.

This clone is a singleton in its sample. Different DNA sequences within this sample yield the same CDR3. The chain recombines TRBV5-1 with TRBJ2-7; 8 bases map to TRBD1. Germline lookup yields CDR1 SGHRS and CDR2 YFSETQ. This CDR3 is 15 amino acids long. V was clipped by 0 bases and J by 0 bases; unmatched bases: 2. CDR3 DNA: TGCGCCAGCAGCTTGGGACAGGGGAGCTCCTACGAGCAGTACTTC. Translated: CASSLGQGSSYEQYF.

The chain is built from TRBV2 and TRBJ2-6; TRBD2 matches 8 bases. Per germline, CDR1 SNHLY and CDR2 FYNNEI. The CDR3 runs 15 residues. V lost 7 bases and J lost 0; bases outside the gene matches: 2. The CDR3 DNA sequence: TGTGCCAGCAACGGGGGGGCCTCTGGGGCCAACGTCCTGACTTTC. Its translation is CASNGGASGANVLTF.